The T cell receptor (beta chain) described here comes from a study of vaccination and CD4 T cells after COVID-19. Whole-study context: Six males and four females constituted the convalescent cohort, two of whom were Hispanic. Post-vaccination samples were procured at a median of approximately 72 days following dose two (range 14 to 241). Study-wide findings and caveats: The rise in median SARS-CoV-2-reactive clonotypes, from about 20 to 38, was not significant.

Sequence data for DNA of cultured CD4+ T cells were generated by the Oncomine TCR Beta short-read assay. TCRdb analysed the PCR reads with MiXCR anew, one entry per CDR3 protein. The sample holds fewer than 12,000 distinct CDR3 sequences, approximately 20% seen once. Noted treatment: approximately nine-day PBMC culture with coronavirus spike peptide pools or control peptides (ViraFEST assay). ViraFEST enlarged antigen-specific T cell populations with peptide pools and afterwards sequenced TCRs. CDR3 length: 14 amino acids. Germline-derived CDR1 and CDR2 are SGHRS and YFSETQ. This clonotype was seen a handful of times. What it binds is not known. A read error may produce the germline difference seen at one junction end.

Here the sequenced sample was CD4+ T cells from blood, cultured in vitro, taken after SARS-CoV-2 vaccination. This rearrangement joins TRBV5-1 to TRBJ2-7; TRBD1 matches at 9 bases. The TCR comes from a human donor who had recovered from COVID-19. The CDR3 DNA sequence: TGCGCCAGCAGCTTAACAGGGGGCTCCCACGAGCAGTACTTC. Translated: CASSLTGGSHEQYF.